This is a list of T cell receptor beta chains from one sample in a study of shared clonotypes between healthy human individuals. Data came from immunoSEQ multiplex PCR; TCRdb stores just in-frame clones and leaves some out. There are about 1 million clones in the sample; approximately 76% occur only once, and less than 1.5% lies in the top ten. What was sequenced was memory CD4+ T cells sorted from blood. Receptors originate from a man younger than 35 in good health. Both conserved end residues are part of each CDR3.

V	J	CDR3
TRBV9	TRBJ2-7	CASSVGYDRDVAGVYEQYF
TRBV18	TRBJ2-2	CASSRTGTSSGELFF
TRBV9	TRBJ2-3	CASSVRSFDTQYF
TRBV18	TRBJ1-2	CASSPGTGENGYTF
TRBV6-5	TRBJ1-5	CASSSLAWGSDQPQHF
TRBV10-1	TRBJ1-5	CASSEAGYNQPQHF
TRBV30	TRBJ2-4	CACREAKNIQYF
TRBV6-1	TRBJ2-7	CGSVSGRNNEQYF
TRBV7-9	TRBJ2-3	CASTRVLAGGRTDTQYF
TRBV6-5	TRBJ2-7	CATQGVRNEQYF
TRBV6-5	TRBJ1-1	CASRNDGNTEAFF
TRBV21-1	TRBJ1-1	CASSPTWGNTEAFF
TRBV5-4	TRBJ1-2	CASSGDTPYGYTF
TRBV2	TRBJ1-1	CASRTGNTEAFF
TRBV5-5	TRBJ1-1	CASSPGNSGTEAFF
TRBV7-6	TRBJ2-6	CASSWGQASGANVLTF
TRBV11-2	TRBJ2-3	CASSPGLAVTDTQYF
TRBV9	TRBJ2-2	CASSSSDTGELFF
TRBV5-1	TRBJ2-7	CASSFGDLAGGPREQYF
TRBV6-1	TRBJ1-5	CATEGQPNQPQHF
TRBV30	TRBJ2-1	CAWSVRLANHNEQFF
TRBV19	TRBJ1-5	CASSRAYNQPQHF
TRBV16	TRBJ2-7	CASSQSVEGVGEQYF
TRBV6-1	TRBJ2-3	CASSEAQTTSTDTQYF
TRBV18	TRBJ2-7	CASSGDVLREQYF
TRBV27	TRBJ1-5	CASSLGRGGPEPQHF
TRBV5-1	TRBJ2-6	CASSLAAGPGANVLTF
TRBV5-1	TRBJ2-1	CASSLIGNNEQFF
TRBV28	TRBJ1-6	CASSLPLTGVAPLHF
TRBV7-3	TRBJ2-3	CASSLTLGGTDTQYF
TRBV10-2	TRBJ1-2	CASSESQGYYGYTF
TRBV28	TRBJ1-6	CASSPGQGWSPLHF
TRBV28	TRBJ2-7	CASSGSGAGKPYEQYF
TRBV5-1	TRBJ1-5	CASSPSGPNQPQHF
TRBV18	TRBJ1-2	CASSPLDQGYGYTF
TRBV14	TRBJ2-2	CASSGASANTGELFF
TRBV18	TRBJ2-7	CASSQPGQGSSYEQYF
TRBV7-3	TRBJ2-3	CASSLTAGGPSDTQYF
TRBV19	TRBJ2-7	CASNDLTGYEQYF
TRBV10-3	TRBJ2-2	CAISEWGTGTGELFF
TRBV11-2	TRBJ2-7	CASSLGAGSVSYEQYF
TRBV10-3	TRBJ2-2	CAISDGGVGELFF
TRBV10-1	TRBJ1-3	CASRGNSGNTIYF
TRBV7-8	TRBJ2-6	CASSAGQGGANVLTF
TRBV10-3	TRBJ1-2	CATAGTGGSYTF
TRBV2	TRBJ1-2	CASRPTGGGYGYTF
TRBV19	TRBJ2-5	CASSIGRQVKETQYF
TRBV5-4	TRBJ2-5	CASSLTLAGETQYF
TRBV6-1	TRBJ2-2	CATLLAGMNSGELFF
TRBV28	TRBJ2-7	CASSWDITAYEQYF
TRBV5-4	TRBJ1-5	CASRTGRNQPQHF
TRBV29-1	TRBJ2-3	CSGIKRSTDTQYF
TRBV6-5	TRBJ2-1	CASSYWRTGGGEQFF
TRBV28	TRBJ1-2	CASSFLRQTYGYTF
TRBV11-1	TRBJ1-1	CASSLDSPQRNTEAFF